Below are 25 T cell receptor beta chains sequenced from a single sample in a study of blood T cell repertoires in COVID-19. Profiled with immunoSEQ multiplex PCR; TCRdb holds only in-frame clones, not every one. The sample lists roughly 180,000 clones, roughly 84% occurring once. What was sequenced was PBMCs or T cells enriched from blood (not recorded which). These receptors were taken from a man in his 60s who had recovered from COVID-19.

This chain connects TRBV5-4 to TRBJ1-6; possibly TRBD1 for D (5 bases). Germline CDR1 reads SGHNT; CDR2 reads YYREEE (reference sequence). V was trimmed by 4 bases and J by 7 bases, leaving 15 bases between them. The CDR3 extends over 15 amino acids. For the CDR3, the DNA is TGTGCCAGCAGCCCAGGGCCCGAGGTCAATTCACCCCTCCACTTT. This encodes CASSPGPEVNSPLHF.

The genes are TRBV10-3 and TRBJ2-7; D remains ambiguous. V was cut by 6 bases and J by 2 bases, with 14 bases left in between. The CDR3 loop spans 14 amino acids. Looked up from germline, CDR1 is ENHRY and CDR2 is SYGVKD. CDR3 sequence reads: CAIRSNPTTYEQYF. CDR3 sequence (DNA): TGTGCCATCAGATCTAACCCAACGACCTACGAGCAGTACTTC.

This clone was counted only a few times. This chain connects TRBV11-2 to TRBJ2-3; D call uncertain. This CDR3 contains 12 residues. Per germline, CDR1 SGHAT and CDR2 FQNNGV. The V and J ends lost 4 bases and 5 bases respectively, with 7 bases between them. The CDR3 DNA is TGTGCCAGCAGCTCGACACTAGATACGCAGTATTTT. It translates to CASSSTLDTQYF.

The chain couples TRBV19 to TRBJ1-5; TRBD1 agrees at 7 bases. There are 16 residues in the CDR3. V gave up 5 bases and J gave up 4 bases; unmatched junction bases: 11. Germline V CDR1 and CDR2: LNHDA, SQIVND (reference sequence). The CDR3 region is CASSQKQGRPNQPQHF. CDR3 nucleotides: TGTGCCAGTAGTCAGAAACAGGGGCGTCCTAATCAGCCCCAGCATTTT.

The V gene is TRBV9, the J gene TRBJ1-6; D not resolved. The germline gives CDR1 SGDLS, CDR2 YYNGEE. There are 15 residues in the CDR3. Trimming took 0 bases from V and 6 from J, leaving 10 bases between them. The DNA of the CDR3 is TGTGCCAGCAGCGTAGAATCCCCCGGTAATTCACCCCTCCACTTT. Residues: CASSVESPGNSPLHF.

The J gene is TRBJ2-7, the V gene TRBV27, with a weak D call TRBD2 (6 bases). Germline-derived CDR1 and CDR2 are MNHEY and SMNVEV (reference sequence). Between the trimmed V and J ends, which lost 8 bases and 5 bases, there was a span of 19 bases. This CDR3 has 14 amino acids. The CDR3 spells CASRRGLIVDEQYF. In DNA, the CDR3 is TGTGCCAGCCGCCGGGGACTCATAGTCGACGAGCAGTACTTC.

This clone was observed a handful of times. The chain has TRBV6-4 and TRBJ2-6, with D uncertain. The CDR3 totals 14 residues. The germline V gene has CDR1 MRHNA and CDR2 SNTAGT. Trimming pared 5 bases from V and 0 bases from J, leaving 5 bases between. Written as DNA, the CDR3 is TGTGCCAGCAGTATATACTCTGGGGCCAACGTCCTGACTTTC. It yields the protein CASSIYSGANVLTF.

The chain is built from TRBV5-1 and TRBJ2-1; 9 bases fit TRBD2. The V and J ends lost 5 bases and 4 bases, in that order; junction bases with no gene match: 13. CDR3 size: 17 residues. Germline CDR1 reads SGHRS; CDR2 reads YFSETQ. CDR3 region: CASSITPVAGVYNEQFF. The CDR3 nucleotides read TGCGCCAGCAGTATCACCCCCGTAGCGGGGGTTTACAATGAGCAGTTCTTC.

CDR3 bases: TGTGCCAGCTCACCGACACGAGAAGGGACAGGGATAGCCAAAAACATTCAGTACTTC. Protein: CASSPTREGTGIAKNIQYF. J is TRBJ2-4 and V is TRBV18; TRBD1 aligns across 9 bases. V lost 3 bases and J lost 0; bases outside the gene matches: 12. The CDR3 length is 19 residues. The germline CDR1 and CDR2 sequences are KGHSH and LQKENI.

The chain joins TRBV7-9 to TRBJ1-1; no definite D call. Trimming took 0 bases from V and 4 from J, leaving 15 bases between them. This CDR3 contains 16 residues. CDR1 is SEHNR and CDR2 is FQNEAQ in the germline V gene (reference sequence). The chain's CDR3 is CASSLAAAGVGTEAFF. The CDR3 DNA follows: TGTGCCAGCAGCTTAGCCGCTGCCGGAGTAGGCACTGAAGCTTTCTTT. The whole variable domain, remainder taken from reference TRBV7-9 and TRBJ1-1, is DTGVSQNPRHKITKRGQNVTFRCDPISEHNRLYWYRQTLGQGPEFLTYFQNEAQLEKSRLLSDRFSAERPKGSFSTLEIQRTEQGDSAMYLCASSLAAAGVGTEAFFGQGTRLTVV.

V is TRBV29-1 and J is TRBJ2-2; TRBD2 is a possible D gene (6 bases). Germline lookup yields CDR1 SQVTM and CDR2 ANQGSEA. The CDR3 sequence is 15 residues long. V was trimmed by 6 bases and J by 0 bases, leaving 14 bases between them. CDR3 region: CSVTTAGPNTGELFF. CDR3 nucleotide sequence: TGCAGCGTCACAACAGCGGGCCCGAACACCGGGGAGCTGTTTTTT.

The table lists this clone with a count of one. The chain combines TRBV28 with TRBJ1-1, with D possibly being TRBD1 (6 bases). The CDR3 has 16 amino acids. Germline CDR1 reads MDHEN; CDR2 reads SYDVKM. V lost 6 bases and J 0 bases, leaving 17 bases between the germline ends. In DNA form, the CDR3 reads TGTGCCAGCAGCGACCCTACGACAGGACTGAACACTGAAGCTTTCTTT. Protein: CASSDPTTGLNTEAFF.

The V call is TRBV28, the J call TRBJ1-5; perhaps TRBD1 as D (5 bases). There are 15 residues in the CDR3. Trimming shortened V by 3 bases and J by 6 bases, and 15 bases separated the two germline ends. CDR1 and CDR2 (germline): MDHEN, SYDVKM. DNA of the CDR3: TGTGCCAGCAGTTTGGCGGGGGGAGAGTTTCAGCCCCAGCATTTT. Protein: CASSLAGGEFQPQHF.

The J gene is TRBJ1-5, the V gene TRBV3-1 (or the pseudogene TRBV3-2); D gene unclear. This CDR3 comprises 13 residues. With 0 bases removed from V and 5 bases from J, the gap between germline ends came to 5 bases. CDR1 LGHDT and CDR2 YNNKEL come from the germline V gene (reference sequence). CDR3: CASSQELDQPQHF. CDR3 nucleotides: TGTGCCAGCAGCCAAGAGCTAGATCAGCCCCAGCATTTT.

The sample holds one count of this clone. Different DNA sequences within this sample yield the same CDR3. This chain links TRBV19 with TRBJ2-7; a possible D gene is TRBD2 (5 bases). The germline CDR1 and CDR2 sequences are LNHDA and SQIVND (reference sequence). V lost 6 bases to trimming and J lost 3 bases, with 6 bases between them. The CDR3 loop spans 11 amino acids. As DNA, the CDR3 is TGTGCCAGTAGCGGACTCTACGAGCAGTACTTC. Its protein is CASSGLYEQYF.

The chain carries TRBV7-2 and TRBJ2-7; tentative D call: TRBD2 (5 bases). This CDR3 region has 15 residues. Germline V gene sequence: CDR1 SGHTA, CDR2 FQGNSA. V shed 3 bases and J shed 3 bases, with 15 bases lying between them. The CDR3 loop reads CASSFRGEKNYEQYF. CDR3 in DNA: TGTGCCAGCAGCTTCCGGGGAGAGAAGAACTACGAGCAGTACTTC. The full variable domain, completed using reference TRBV7-2 and TRBJ2-7, is GAGVSQSPSNKVTEKGKDVELRCDPISGHTALYWYRQSLGQGLEFLIYFQGNSAPDKSGLPSDRFSAERTGGSVSTLTIQRTQQEDSAVYLCASSFRGEKNYEQYFGPGTRLTVT.

The rearrangement joins TRBV9 to TRBJ1-2; 7 bases match TRBD1. The CDR3 contains 17 residues. Trimming removed 0 bases from V and 5 bases from J; junction bases left unmatched: 13. Germline V CDR1 and CDR2: SGDLS, YYNGEE. The CDR3 region has the DNA TGTGCCAGCAGCGTAGGGGACAGTCCAGCGGTCCTTTATGGCTACACCTTC. This codes for CASSVGDSPAVLYGYTF.

The chain couples TRBV6-5 to TRBJ2-7; TRBD2 matches at 9 bases. Unmatched junction bases numbered 8, after V lost 7 bases and J lost 4 bases. There are 14 residues in the CDR3. Per the germline V gene, CDR1 is MNHEY and CDR2 is SVGAGI. The CDR3 loop reads CASTMSGGSYEQYF. DNA for the CDR3: TGTGCCAGCACCATGAGCGGGGGGAGTTACGAGCAGTACTTC.

This clone was detected only once. V is TRBV3-1 (or the pseudogene TRBV3-2) and J is TRBJ1-4; maybe TRBD1 (5 bases). CDR3 size: 16 residues. Germline V lookup: CDR1 LGHDT, CDR2 YNNKEL (reference sequence). V was pared by 0 bases and J by 2 bases, with 10 bases between. CDR3 protein: CASSQDYPGTNEKLFF. The CDR3 DNA reads as TGTGCCAGCAGCCAAGACTACCCAGGGACTAATGAAAAACTGTTTTTT.

The V call is TRBV7-9, the J call TRBJ2-7, with TRBD1 matching 8 bases. With V trimmed by 5 bases and J by 3 bases, 15 bases remained unmatched. The length of the CDR3 is 17 residues. Germline V gene data show CDR1 as SEHNR and CDR2 as FQNEAQ (reference sequence). The CDR3 here is CASSPTFGQGVGYEQYF. The CDR3 DNA is TGTGCCAGCAGCCCGACCTTCGGACAGGGTGTGGGCTACGAGCAGTACTTC. The full variable domain, rest sourced from reference TRBV7-9 and TRBJ2-7, is DTGVSQNPRHKITKRGQNVTFRCDPISEHNRLYWYRQTLGQGPEFLTYFQNEAQLEKSRLLSDRFSAERPKGSFSTLEIQRTEQGDSAMYLCASSPTFGQGVGYEQYFGPGTRLTVT.

This sequence joins TRBV27 and TRBJ2-7; 8 nucleotides match TRBD1. Trimming removed 5 bases from V and 5 bases from J; junction bases left unmatched: 5. The CDR3 spans 13 residues. Germline V gene lookup returns CDR1 MNHEY and CDR2 SMNVEV (reference sequence). The CDR3 protein is CASSTGGIDEQYF. Here the CDR3 DNA reads TGTGCCAGCAGTACAGGGGGAATCGACGAGCAGTACTTC.

V and J are TRBV11-3 and TRBJ2-2; D is perhaps TRBD2 (7 bases). Germline CDR1 and CDR2: SGHNT and YENEEA. V gave up 5 bases and J gave up 7 bases, with 20 bases separating them. This CDR3 is built from 16 residues. CDR3 nucleotides: TGTGCCAGCAGCCCCTATGGGGGGGGCTCAGGCGGGGAGCTGTTTTTT. As protein: CASSPYGGGSGGELFF.

The rearrangement uses TRBV6-1 and TRBJ2-1; 11 bases agree with TRBD1. Trimming at V came to 4 bases and at J to 8 bases, leaving 19 bases not matched to a gene. CDR1 is MNHNS, CDR2 SASEGT, per germline. The CDR3 length is 19 residues. The CDR3 region is CASSGRDRGWFSGAYEQFF. The CDR3 region has the DNA TGTGCCAGCAGTGGCCGGGACAGGGGGTGGTTTAGCGGGGCCTATGAGCAGTTCTTC.

This sequence joins TRBV4-1 and TRBJ2-1, with D possibly matching TRBD2 (5 bases). The CDR3 covers 16 residues. Trimming pared 0 bases from V and 5 bases from J, leaving 14 bases between. CDR1 and CDR2 from the germline V gene are MGHRA and YSYEKL. The CDR3 region is CASSQEVGGGHNEQFF. The CDR3 DNA reads TGCGCCAGCAGCCAAGAAGTCGGAGGTGGCCACAATGAGCAGTTCTTC.

This clone was counted at least ten times. The CDR3 loop reads CASTEDRSYNSPLHF. The CDR3 bases are TGTGCCAGCACGGAGGACCGTTCCTATAATTCACCCCTCCACTTT. The V and J genes are TRBV2 and TRBJ1-6; D unresolved. This CDR3 is built from 15 residues. V lost 7 bases and J 1 base, leaving 11 bases between the germline ends. The germline CDR1 and CDR2 sequences are SNHLY and FYNNEI.